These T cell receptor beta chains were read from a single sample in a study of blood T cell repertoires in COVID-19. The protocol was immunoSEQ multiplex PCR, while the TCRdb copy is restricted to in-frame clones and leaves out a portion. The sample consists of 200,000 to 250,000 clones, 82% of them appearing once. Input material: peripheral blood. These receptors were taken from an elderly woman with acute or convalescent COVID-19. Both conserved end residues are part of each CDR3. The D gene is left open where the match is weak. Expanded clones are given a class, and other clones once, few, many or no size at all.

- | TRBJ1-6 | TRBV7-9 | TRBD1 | TGTGCCAGCGGCCTCGACAGGGGTATTTCACCCCTCTACTTT | CASGLDRGISPLYF
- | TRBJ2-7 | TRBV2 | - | TGTGCCAGCAGTGAGGGCAGGGGTTCCTACGAGCAGTACTTC | CASSEGRGSYEQYF
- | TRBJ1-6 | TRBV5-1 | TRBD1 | TGCGCCAGCAGCTTGATGACAGGGGGGGAATCACCCCTCCACTTT | CASSLMTGGESPLHF
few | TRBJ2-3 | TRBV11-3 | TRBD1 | TGTGCCATTTGGGCCGGGACAGGGTCGTCAGATACGCAGTATTTT | CAIWAGTGSSDTQYF
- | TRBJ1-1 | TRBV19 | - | TGTGCCAGTAGTATATTGACAGTCAACGAAGCTTTCTTT | CASSILTVNEAFF
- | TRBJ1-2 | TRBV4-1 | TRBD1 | TGCGCCAGCAGCCAAGAGGAGGACAGGGGCGGCTACACCTTC | CASSQEEDRGGYTF
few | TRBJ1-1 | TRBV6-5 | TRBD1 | TGTGCCAGCCGGCGACAGGGGGTCATGAACACTGAAGCTTTCTTT | CASRRQGVMNTEAFF
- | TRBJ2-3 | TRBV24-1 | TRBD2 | TGTGCCACCGGGACTAGCGGGGGGGAAAGCACAGATACGCAGTATTTT | CATGTSGGESTDTQYF
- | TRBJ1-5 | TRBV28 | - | TGTGCCAGCAGACTACAGGTTACCAGCAATCAGCCCCAGCATTTT | CASRLQVTSNQPQHF
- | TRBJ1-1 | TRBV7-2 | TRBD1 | TGTGCCAGCAGCACTACAGGGGGTAGGGAAGCTTTCTTT | CASSTTGGREAFF
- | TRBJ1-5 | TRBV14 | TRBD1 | TGTGCCAGCAGCCAAGGGACAGGCGATAATCAGCCCCAGCATTTT | CASSQGTGDNQPQHF
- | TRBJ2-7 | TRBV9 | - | TGTGCCAGCAGCCCCCTAAGGGGCTACGAGCAGTACTTC | CASSPLRGYEQYF
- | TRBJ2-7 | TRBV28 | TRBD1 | TGTGCCAGCAGGGGTCCGGGACAGGGGCACGAGCAGTACTTC | CASRGPGQGHEQYF
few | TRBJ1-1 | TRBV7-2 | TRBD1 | TGTGCCAGCAGCGCCTGGACAGGTATGAACACTGAAGCTTTCTTT | CASSAWTGMNTEAFF
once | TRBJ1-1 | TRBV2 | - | TGTGCCAGCAGCCGAGAGGGGGGGACTGAAGCTTTCTTT | CASSREGGTEAFF
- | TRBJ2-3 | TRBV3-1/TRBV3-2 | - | TGTGCCAGCAGCCAAGGACGCCCTAGGGGTTCCACAGATACGCAGTATTTT | CASSQGRPRGSTDTQYF
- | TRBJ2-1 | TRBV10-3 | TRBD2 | TGTGCCATCAGTGAGTCGACGCTAGCGGGGGTTCGGGACAATGAGCAGTTCTTC | CAISESTLAGVRDNEQFF
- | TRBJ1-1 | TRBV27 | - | TGTGCCAGCAGTTTTCGACAGGCCACTGAAGCTTTCTTT | CASSFRQATEAFF
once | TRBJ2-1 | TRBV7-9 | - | TGTGCCAGCAGGGCGGGGGCGGCAAGCTCCTACAATGAGCAGTTCTTC | CASRAGAASSYNEQFF
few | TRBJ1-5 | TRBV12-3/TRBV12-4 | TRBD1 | TGTGCCAGCAGTCCCGGGACAGTTCAGCCCCAGCATTTT | CASSPGTVQPQHF
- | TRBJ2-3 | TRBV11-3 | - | TGTGCCAGCAGCTTAGAAGGGGGACACGGTATAGATACGCAGTATTTT | CASSLEGGHGIDTQYF
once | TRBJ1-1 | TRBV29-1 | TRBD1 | TGCAGCGTTGGAACAGGGGATGGGACTGAAGCTTTCTTT | CSVGTGDGTEAFF
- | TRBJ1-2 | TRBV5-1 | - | TGCGCCAGCAGCCCAGGGACGGAGGGCTATGGCTACACCTTC | CASSPGTEGYGYTF
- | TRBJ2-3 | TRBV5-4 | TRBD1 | TGTGCCAGCAGCTTTCGACAGGGGTCAGATACGCAGTATTTT | CASSFRQGSDTQYF
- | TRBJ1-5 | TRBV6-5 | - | TGTGCCAGCAGCTTGGGGGCTACGGGTCAGCCCCAGCATTTT | CASSLGATGQPQHF
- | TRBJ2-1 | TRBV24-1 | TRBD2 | TGTGCCACCAGTGCATCTAGCGGGGGGTTCTCCTACAATGAGCAGTTCTTC | CATSASSGGFSYNEQFF
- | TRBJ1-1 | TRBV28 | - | TGTGCCAGCAGTCTACCACGACAGCTCAAAAGGACTGAAGCTTTCTTT | CASSLPRQLKRTEAFF
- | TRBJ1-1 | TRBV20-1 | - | TGCAGTGCTAGTTTATGGCAGGGAAGCACTGAAGCTTTCTTT | CSASLWQGSTEAFF
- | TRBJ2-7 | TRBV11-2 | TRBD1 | TGTGCCAGCAGCTTAGAGGACAGGGGGCCCCTCTCCTACGAGCAGTACTTC | CASSLEDRGPLSYEQYF
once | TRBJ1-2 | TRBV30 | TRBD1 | TGTGCCTGGAGTGGACAGGGGGGTCGTGGCTACACCTTC | CAWSGQGGRGYTF
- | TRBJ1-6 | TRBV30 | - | TGTGCCTCCGGGGTGGGGAATTCACCCCTCCACTTT | CASGVGNSPLHF
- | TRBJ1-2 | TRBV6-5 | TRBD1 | TGTGCCAGCAGACCGACAGGGAAGTCTGGCTACACCTTC | CASRPTGKSGYTF
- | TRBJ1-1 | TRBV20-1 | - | TGCAGTGCTAGAGATACGGCTGAAGCTTTCTTT | CSARDTAEAFF
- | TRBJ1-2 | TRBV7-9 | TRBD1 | TGTGCCAGCAGCTCCGCGAGGACAGGGGAGTATGGCTACACCTTC | CASSSARTGEYGYTF
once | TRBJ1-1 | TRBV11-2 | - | TGTGCCAGCAGCTTTTTGACACCGAACACTGAAGCTTTCTTT | CASSFLTPNTEAFF
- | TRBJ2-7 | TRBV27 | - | TGTGCCAGCAGTCCCCGAGGACAGACTTACGAGCAGTACTTC | CASSPRGQTYEQYF
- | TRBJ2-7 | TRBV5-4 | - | TGTGCCAGCAGCGGAAGTGGACAGAGCTCCTACGAGCAGTACTTC | CASSGSGQSSYEQYF
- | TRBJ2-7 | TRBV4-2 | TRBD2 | TGTGCCAGCAGCCCGCCGGGACTAGCGGCTTCCTACGAGCAGTACTTC | CASSPPGLAASYEQYF
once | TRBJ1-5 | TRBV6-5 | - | TGTGCCAGCAGGGGACAAGGCAATCAGCCCCAGCATTTT | CASRGQGNQPQHF
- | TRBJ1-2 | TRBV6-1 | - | TGTGCCAGCAGTGAACGCAGGGCCTCCACCTCCTATGGCTACACCTTC | CASSERRASTSYGYTF
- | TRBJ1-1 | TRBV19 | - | TGTGCCAGTAGTTCTGCGAGGAGAGAAGCTTTCTTT | CASSSARREAFF
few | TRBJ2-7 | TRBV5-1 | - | TGCGCCAGCAGCTTACAGGACAACTACGAGCAGTACTTC | CASSLQDNYEQYF
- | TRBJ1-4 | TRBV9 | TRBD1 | TGTGCCAGCAGCGTAGGGGGACAGGGCTTTAATGAAAAACTGTTTTTT | CASSVGGQGFNEKLFF
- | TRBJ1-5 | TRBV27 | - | TGTGCCAGCAGTTTCCAGGGGAGCCAGCCCCAGCATTTT | CASSFQGSQPQHF
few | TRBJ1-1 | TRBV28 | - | TGTGCCAGCAGTTTAATCCACCGCCCCCAGGCTGAAGCTTTCTTT | CASSLIHRPQAEAFF
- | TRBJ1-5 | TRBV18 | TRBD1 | TGTGCCAGCTCACCTACAGGGGACAATCAGCCCCAGCATTTT | CASSPTGDNQPQHF
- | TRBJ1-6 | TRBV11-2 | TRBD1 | TGTGCCAGCAGCCTGACAGGGGGTAATTCACCCCTCCACTTT | CASSLTGGNSPLHF
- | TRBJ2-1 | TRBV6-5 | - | TGTGCCAGCACCGGGACATCGTACAATGAGCAGTTCTTC | CASTGTSYNEQFF
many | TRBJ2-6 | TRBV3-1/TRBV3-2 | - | TGTGCCAGCAGAGGGGCTGGGGCCAACGTCCTGACTTTC | CASRGAGANVLTF
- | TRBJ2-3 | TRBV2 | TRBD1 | TGTGCCAGCAGTCGACAGGGGGCCAAAGATACGCAGTATTTT | CASSRQGAKDTQYF
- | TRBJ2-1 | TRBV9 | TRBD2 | TGTGCCAGCAGCGAAATTCCGGGACTATCCAATGAGCAGTTCTTC | CASSEIPGLSNEQFF
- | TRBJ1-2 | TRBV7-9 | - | TGTGCCAGCAGCTTAGAATCGGGATCTCTGGGGTATGGCTACACCTTC | CASSLESGSLGYGYTF
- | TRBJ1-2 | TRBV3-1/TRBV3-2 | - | TGTGCCAGCAGCCATGGGGCCGAGAATAACTATGGCTACACCTTC | CASSHGAENNYGYTF